Each of the 25 T cell receptor beta chains below was sequenced from the same sample in a study of control samples from healthy donors and cancer patients. The repertoire was sequenced with immunoSEQ multiplex PCR; TCRdb's copy has only in-frame clones and lacks some. Of about 20,000 clones in the sample, roughly nine tenths are singletons; the top ten hold around 30%. The sample comprised PBMCs. The source of these receptors is a man aged 60 to 69 with head and neck cancer.

This chain uses TRBV5-1 with TRBJ1-2; 7 nucleotides match TRBD1. Trimming cost V 6 bases and J 6 bases; bases outside gene matches: 8. This CDR3 has 13 amino acids. Germline V gives CDR1 SGHRS, CDR2 YFSETQ. This CDR3 reads CASNPDRIHGYTF. CDR3 in DNA: TGCGCCAGCAACCCGGACAGGATCCATGGCTACACCTTC.

This chain links TRBV2 with TRBJ2-3; 10 nucleotides match TRBD1. V lost 5 bases, J lost 5 bases, and 4 bases stayed unmatched. This CDR3 spans 14 amino acids. CDR1 SNHLY and CDR2 FYNNEI come from the germline V gene. The CDR3 DNA follows: TGTGCCAGCAGTCAGGACAGGGGGGGAGATACGCAGTATTTT. It codes for CASSQDRGGDTQYF. Looking up the rest from reference TRBV2 and TRBJ2-3 gives the full variable domain: EPEVTQTPSHQVTQMGQEVILRCVPISNHLYFYWYRQILGQKVEFLVSFYNNEISEKSEIFDDQFSVERPDGSNFTLKIRSTKLEDSAMYFCASSQDRGGDTQYFGPGTRLTVL.

V and J are TRBV9 and TRBJ1-3; D gene unclear. CDR3 length: 15 residues. Germline V gene data show CDR1 as SGDLS and CDR2 as YYNGEE. V gave up 0 bases and J gave up 4 bases, with 11 bases separating them. DNA for the CDR3: TGTGCCAGCAGCGTAGGAGGGCTGTCGGGAAACACCATATATTTT. It codes for CASSVGGLSGNTIYF.

This sequence joins TRBV7-9 and TRBJ2-3, with 9 bases lining up with TRBD2. Germline assignment: CDR1 SEHNR and CDR2 FQNEAQ (reference sequence). J was trimmed by 4 bases and V by 5 bases; bases with no gene match: 7. The CDR3 length is 15 residues. CDR3 amino acids: CASSARASGADTQYF. DNA for the CDR3: TGTGCCAGCAGCGCTAGGGCTAGCGGGGCAGATACGCAGTATTTT.

This chain connects TRBV5-1 to TRBJ2-1; a possible D gene is TRBD1 (5 bases). The germline V gene encodes CDR1 SGHRS and CDR2 YFSETQ. Trimming stripped 0 bases from V and 9 bases from J, with 16 bases between. The CDR3 covers 15 residues. The CDR3 region has the DNA TGCGCCAGCAGCTTGGGGTCAGGTGGGGCCGGTGAGCAGTTCTTC. Translation: CASSLGSGGAGEQFF.

This clone was seen a single time. The gene calls are TRBV29-1 and TRBJ2-5; D assignment may be TRBD1 or TRBD2 (6 bases each). Trimming stripped 4 bases from V and 7 bases from J, with 16 bases between. The CDR3 runs 13 residues. CDR1 is SQVTM, CDR2 ANQGSEA, per germline. In DNA, the CDR3 is TGCAGCGTTGCGGGGGCCAGAGACGGGACCCAGTACTTC. As protein: CSVAGARDGTQYF.

V is TRBV6-5 and J is TRBJ1-1; weak D call: TRBD1 (5 bases). V lost 7 bases and J 0 bases, leaving 9 bases between the germline ends. This CDR3 region has 13 residues. Per the germline V gene, CDR1 is MNHEY and CDR2 is SVGAGI. The CDR3 reads CASKGQMNTEAFF. The DNA of the CDR3 is TGTGCCAGCAAGGGGCAAATGAACACTGAAGCTTTCTTT.

The chain recombines TRBV27 with TRBJ2-7, with a weak D call TRBD2 (6 bases). This CDR3 has 14 amino acids. V lost 3 bases to trimming and J lost 2 bases, with 11 bases between them. Germline V gene sequence: CDR1 MNHEY, CDR2 SMNVEV (reference sequence). The CDR3 reads CASSLRGRPYEQYF. CDR3 sequence (DNA): TGTGCCAGCAGTTTGCGGGGCAGACCCTACGAGCAGTACTTC.

V usage is TRBV24-1 and J usage is TRBJ2-3, with 13 positions matching TRBD2. The germline gives CDR1 KGHDR, CDR2 SFDVKD. This CDR3 comprises 15 residues. Trimming removed 4 bases from V and 5 bases from J; junction bases left unmatched: 2. The CDR3 protein is CATSEGLAGKDTQYF. DNA of the CDR3: TGTGCCACCAGTGAGGGACTAGCGGGGAAAGATACGCAGTATTTT.

V gene TRBV19 combines with J gene TRBJ1-1, with 7 bases fitting TRBD1. Germline V gene lookup returns CDR1 LNHDA and CDR2 SQIVND (reference sequence). V shed 3 bases, J shed 4 bases, and the junction held 11 bases outside the gene matches. The CDR3 runs to 16 residues. CDR3 protein: CASSMGRDSSFTEAFF. CDR3 DNA sequence: TGTGCCAGTAGTATGGGGAGGGACAGTTCGTTCACTGAAGCTTTCTTT. The whole variable domain, remainder taken from reference TRBV19 and TRBJ1-1, is DGGITQSPKYLFRKEGQNVTLSCEQNLNHDAMYWYRQDPGQGLRLIYYSQIVNDFQKGDIAEGYSVSREKKESFPLTVTSAQKNPTAFYLCASSMGRDSSFTEAFFGQGTRLTVV.

J is TRBJ2-3 and V is TRBV5-4; no reliable D call. The CDR3 is 13 amino acids. The germline CDR1 and CDR2 sequences are SGHNT and YYREEE (reference sequence). Trimming took 0 bases from V and 1 from J, leaving 3 bases between them. The CDR3 DNA reads as TGTGCCAGCAGCTTGGCGGGCACAGATACGCAGTATTTT. Its protein is CASSLAGTDTQYF.

The chain links TRBV4-1 to TRBJ1-1; possibly TRBD1 for D (5 bases). The V gene lost 5 bases and the J gene lost 11 bases, with 12 bases spanning the gap. There are 11 residues in the CDR3. CDR1 is MGHRA, CDR2 YSYEKL, per germline. The DNA for the CDR3 is TGCGCCAGCAGCACTGCGGGGCAGGCTTTCTTT. Protein product: CASSTAGQAFF.

CDR3 nucleotides: TGTGCCAGCAGTTCGTCGAGACTGGAAACTGCCTACGAGCAGTACTTC. Its translation is CASSSSRLETAYEQYF. V usage is TRBV28 and J usage is TRBJ2-7; D gene unclear. Trimming took off 4 bases at V and 2 bases at J, with 18 bases between the two ends. The CDR3 has 16 residues. CDR1 MDHEN and CDR2 SYDVKM come from the germline V gene.

This rearrangement joins TRBV5-1 to TRBJ2-3, with 10 bases aligning to TRBD1. Germline CDR1 and CDR2: SGHRS and YFSETQ. The V and J ends lost 0 bases and 3 bases, in that order; junction bases with no gene match: 4. The length of the CDR3 is 16 residues. CDR3: CASSLAQDRGTDTQYF. DNA of the CDR3: TGCGCCAGCAGCTTGGCCCAGGACAGGGGGACAGATACGCAGTATTTT.

This sequence joins TRBV27 and TRBJ1-5; the D is unclear. Trimming shortened V by 9 bases and J by 6 bases, and 18 bases separated the two germline ends. The CDR3 sequence is 14 residues long. The V gene's germline CDR1 is MNHEY and CDR2 SMNVEV (reference sequence). The CDR3 loop reads CASSRVGPPQPQHF. CDR3 bases: TGTGCCAGTTCCCGGGTAGGGCCCCCTCAGCCCCAGCATTTT.

This clone occurred a few times. The CDR3 coding sequence is TGTGCCTGGACCCTGGGGCCGTGGCAGGGGTCGACCAAAAACATTCAGTACTTC. This sequence encodes CAWTLGPWQGSTKNIQYF. The chain employs TRBV30 and TRBJ2-4; D is perhaps TRBD1 (6 bases). The V end was cut by 4 bases, the J end by 2 bases, with 24 bases between. The CDR3 has 18 residues. CDR1 is GTSNPN, CDR2 SVGIG, per germline (reference sequence). The variable domain in full, completed from reference TRBV30 and TRBJ2-4, reads SQTIHQWPATLVQPVGSPLSLECTVEGTSNPNLYWYRQAAGRGLQLLFYSVGIGQISSEVPQNLSASRPQDRQFILSSKKLLLSDSGFYLCAWTLGPWQGSTKNIQYFGAGTRLSVL.

The chain employs TRBV5-1 and TRBJ2-7, with D uncertain. The CDR3 runs 13 residues. V lost 0 bases and J 2 bases, leaving 6 bases between the germline ends. Germline V gene data show CDR1 as SGHRS and CDR2 as YFSETQ. The CDR3 here is CASSLDRTYEQYF. The CDR3 DNA reads TGCGCCAGCAGCTTGGACAGAACCTACGAGCAGTACTTC. Drawing the rest from reference TRBV5-1 and TRBJ2-7, the complete variable domain is KAGVTQTPRYLIKTRGQQVTLSCSPISGHRSVSWYQQTPGQGLQFLFEYFSETQRNKGNFPGRFSGRQFSNSRSEMNVSTLELGDSALYLCASSLDRTYEQYFGPGTRLTVT.

The rearrangement uses TRBV21-1 and TRBJ2-7; the table's D call of TRBD2 was not tested on the DNA. TRBV21-1 is shown as a pseudogene. The CDR3 runs to 11 residues. The chain's CDR3 is CASSKDNEQYF. CDR3 bases: TGTGCCAGCAGCAAAGATAACGAGCAGTACTTC.

The chain couples TRBV7-9 to TRBJ2-7; 7 nucleotides match TRBD1. The CDR3 runs to 16 residues. Germline V gene lookup returns CDR1 SEHNR and CDR2 FQNEAQ (reference sequence). Trimming removed 5 bases from V and 7 bases from J; junction bases left unmatched: 17. For the CDR3, the DNA is TGTGCCAGCAGCCCGTTACTAAGGACAGGAAGGGATGAGCAGTACTTC. Protein: CASSPLLRTGRDEQYF.

In nucleotides, the CDR3 is TGCAGCGCCCGATGGACCCTCCAAGAGACCCAGTACTTC. Translation: CSARWTLQETQYF. The rearrangement uses TRBV29-1 and TRBJ2-5; no reliable D call. The CDR3 extends over 13 amino acids. V dropped 7 bases and J dropped 1 base, with 13 bases sitting between them. The germline CDR1 and CDR2 sequences are SQVTM and ANQGSEA.

The chain uses TRBV7-9 and TRBJ2-7; no reliable D call. The CDR3 contains 14 residues. Germline values: CDR1 SEHNR, CDR2 FQNEAQ (reference sequence). V was clipped by 4 bases and J by 6 bases, with 16 bases between them. The CDR3 here is CASSSRVKSLEQYF. The CDR3 DNA reads TGTGCCAGCAGCTCCCGGGTCAAAAGCCTCGAGCAGTACTTC.

This clone was recorded once. The V and J genes are TRBV4-1 and TRBJ1-5, with 7 bases matching TRBD1. The germline CDR1 and CDR2 sequences are MGHRA and YSYEKL. The length of the CDR3 is 16 residues. Germline trimming cut 3 bases from V and 3 bases from J; bases unmatched to any gene: 8. For the CDR3, the DNA is TGCGCCAGCAGCCATTTACAGGGGAACACCAATCAGCCCCAGCATTTT. Protein product: CASSHLQGNTNQPQHF.

The chain links TRBV18 to TRBJ1-2; possible D gene TRBD1, 5 bases. CDR1 and CDR2 (germline): KGHSH, LQKENI. Trimming pared 3 bases from V and 2 bases from J, leaving 13 bases between. The CDR3 loop spans 15 amino acids. The CDR3 region is CASSPLEGLNYGYTF. In DNA, the CDR3 is TGTGCCAGCTCACCCTTGGAGGGACTCAACTATGGCTACACCTTC.

The V and J genes are TRBV9 and TRBJ1-5; D remains ambiguous. The CDR3 is 13 residues long. The germline V gene encodes CDR1 SGDLS and CDR2 YYNGEE. Trimming took off 10 bases at V and 5 bases at J, with 16 bases between the two ends. The chain's CDR3 is CALRWGGYQPQHF. For the CDR3, the DNA is TGTGCCCTACGTTGGGGAGGGTATCAGCCCCAGCATTTT. The entire variable domain, with the rest obtained from reference TRBV9 and TRBJ1-5, is as follows: DSGVTQTPKHLITATGQRVTLRCSPRSGDLSVYWYQQSLDQGLQFLIQYYNGEERAKGNILERFSAQQFPDLHSELNLSSLELGDSALYFCALRWGGYQPQHFGDGTRLSIL.

The chain recombines TRBV28 with TRBJ1-5; D possibly corresponds to TRBD1 (5 bases). CDR1 MDHEN and CDR2 SYDVKM come from the germline V gene. CDR3 length: 16 residues. Trimming took off 7 bases at V and 0 bases at J, with 16 bases between the two ends. CDR3 coding DNA: TGTGCCAGCACCGCTGTTGGGACTCTTAGCAATCAGCCCCAGCATTTT. Translation: CASTAVGTLSNQPQHF. The full variable domain, in which reference TRBV28 and TRBJ1-5 provide the parts outside the CDR3, is DVKVTQSSRYLVKRTGEKVFLECVQDMDHENMFWYRQDPGLGLRLIYFSYDVKMKEKGDIPEGYSVSREKKERFSLILESASTNQTSMYLCASTAVGTLSNQPQHFGDGTRLSIL.